The 24 T cell receptor beta chains presented below share a single source sample, sequenced in a study of blood T cell repertoires in COVID-19. Only in-frame clones appear in the TCRdb table, and some are missing; sequencing was by immunoSEQ multiplex PCR. This sample has 360,000 or so clones, with roughly nine tenths found just once. The sample was PBMCs or T cells enriched from blood (not recorded which). The receptor set was obtained from a woman aged 30 to 39 who had recovered from COVID-19.

The chain recombines TRBV18 with TRBJ1-4, with D possibly matching TRBD1 (5 bases). Germline values: CDR1 KGHSH, CDR2 LQKENI. V lost 6 bases and J lost 3, with 14 bases in between. This CDR3 region has 15 residues. The CDR3 is CASSSWGGANEKLFF. The CDR3 DNA sequence: TGTGCCAGCTCGTCTTGGGGGGGAGCTAATGAAAAACTGTTTTTT.

The gene calls are TRBV10-3 and TRBJ1-2, with TRBD1 matching over 8 bases. With 6 bases clipped from V and 3 bases from J, the junction kept 3 bases outside the gene matches. Germline V CDR1 and CDR2: ENHRY, SYGVKD. The CDR3 is made up of 13 amino acids. The CDR3: CAIRGQGDYGYTF. The CDR3 nucleotides are TGTGCCATCAGAGGACAGGGCGACTATGGCTACACCTTC.

The chain carries TRBV11-3 and TRBJ2-5; no firm D call. The germline CDR1 and CDR2 sequences are SGHNT and YENEEA. V was pared by 3 bases and J by 2 bases, with 22 bases between. CDR3 length: 18 amino acids. The CDR3 spells CASSLAGEPGMLQETQYF. CDR3 DNA sequence: TGTGCCAGCAGCTTGGCTGGAGAACCGGGTATGTTGCAAGAGACCCAGTACTTC.

The rearrangement joins TRBV12-3 or TRBV12-4 to TRBJ1-2; 7 bases fit TRBD1. The trim removed 5 bases at V and 5 bases at J, leaving 5 bases unmatched. This CDR3 has 13 amino acids. CDR3 in DNA: TGTGCCAGCAGTCCCGGGACAGAGTATGGCTACACCTTC. Its translation is CASSPGTEYGYTF.

This chain uses TRBV3-1 (or the pseudogene TRBV3-2) with TRBJ2-1; perhaps TRBD2 as D (6 bases). Trimming took 1 base from V and 0 from J, leaving 16 bases between them. Germline CDR1 LGHDT, CDR2 YNNKEL (reference sequence). The CDR3 loop spans 18 amino acids. CDR3 DNA sequence: TGTGCCAGCAGCCAAGTACGGAGGGGAAGGAGCTCCTACAATGAGCAGTTCTTC. This sequence encodes CASSQVRRGRSSYNEQFF.

The chain has TRBV10-2 and TRBJ1-4; 7 nucleotides agree with TRBD1. V gave up 5 bases and J gave up 8 bases; unmatched junction bases: 8. CDR1 is WSHSY, CDR2 SAAADI, per germline. This CDR3 spans 14 amino acids. DNA for the CDR3: TGCGCCAGCAGTCCCCGACAGGGAAGGGAAAAACTGTTTTTT. It encodes CASSPRQGREKLFF.

This chain uses TRBV5-4 with TRBJ2-1, with D hard to call. The CDR3 runs 14 residues. V was pared by 6 bases and J by 7 bases, with 17 bases between. Germline CDR1 SGHNT, CDR2 YYREEE (reference sequence). The CDR3 DNA follows: TGTGCCAGCAATGAAGACACCGTTCGAAATGAGCAGTTCTTC. Its protein product is CASNEDTVRNEQFF.

In the case of this clone: The junction does not match germline at one end; this may be a read error. The rearrangement uses TRBV24-1 and TRBJ2-1; 7 bases line up with TRBD2. The CDR3 sequence is 16 residues long. Germline values: CDR1 KGHDR, CDR2 SFDVKD. The CDR3 loop is CATSDHLAVSFNEQFF. The CDR3 nucleotides read TGTGCCACCAGTGATCACCTAGCGGTATCCTTCAATGAGCAGTTCTTC.

V is TRBV28 and J is TRBJ1-2; D perhaps matches TRBD1 (5 bases). Trimming pared 3 bases from V and 6 bases from J, leaving 11 bases between. Germline V gives CDR1 MDHEN, CDR2 SYDVKM. CDR3 size: 13 residues. DNA of the CDR3: TGTGCCAGCAGTTTGGGGGGTAAGGATGGCTACACCTTC. Protein product: CASSLGGKDGYTF.

The V gene is TRBV6-5, the J gene TRBJ2-5; 9 bases fit TRBD1. Germline CDR1 is MNHEY and CDR2 is SVGAGI. The CDR3 extends over 14 amino acids. J was trimmed by 4 bases and V by 6 bases; bases with no gene match: 6. CDR3: CASSPDRGRETQYF. CDR3 coding DNA: TGTGCCAGCAGCCCGGACAGGGGCCGAGAGACCCAGTACTTC.

V gene TRBV9 combines with J gene TRBJ1-6; D unresolved. This CDR3 contains 13 residues. V was clipped by 3 bases and J by 10 bases, with 11 bases between them. Germline CDR1 reads SGDLS; CDR2 reads YYNGEE. The CDR3 is CASSGTGESPLHF. CDR3 DNA sequence: TGTGCCAGCAGCGGGACCGGGGAATCACCCCTCCACTTT. Complete variable domain (other parts from reference TRBV9 and TRBJ1-6): DSGVTQTPKHLITATGQRVTLRCSPRSGDLSVYWYQQSLDQGLQFLIQYYNGEERAKGNILERFSAQQFPDLHSELNLSSLELGDSALYFCASSGTGESPLHFGNGTRLTVT.

V and J are TRBV29-1 and TRBJ1-1; D unclear. CDR3 size: 11 residues. Germline assignment: CDR1 SQVTM and CDR2 ANQGSEA. V lost 5 bases to trimming and J lost 5 bases, with 9 bases between them. CDR3 bases: TGCAGCGTTTCCCCAGGAACTGAAGCTTTCTTT. Translating it yields CSVSPGTEAFF.

This clone was observed a single time. V and J are TRBV5-4 and TRBJ1-6; TRBD1 aligns across 7 bases. V lost 4 bases to trimming and J lost 8 bases; unmatched junction nucleotides: 12. The CDR3 length is 16 residues. CDR1 is SGHNT and CDR2 is YYREEE in the germline V gene (reference sequence). CDR3 in amino acids: CASSGQTGTIDSPLHF. DNA for the CDR3: TGTGCCAGCAGCGGGCAGACAGGGACGATAGATTCACCCCTCCACTTT.

The chain combines TRBV13 with TRBJ1-3; D remains ambiguous. From germline, CDR1 is PRHDT and CDR2 FYEKMQ (reference sequence). V gave up 5 bases and J gave up 0 bases, with 8 bases separating them. The CDR3 has 14 amino acids. The CDR3 DNA follows: TGTGCCAGCAGCCCCCTCTCCTCTGGAAACACCATATATTTT. This translates into CASSPLSSGNTIYF.

The chain is built from TRBV9 and TRBJ2-6; 8 bases line up with TRBD1. Germline loops: CDR1 SGDLS, CDR2 YYNGEE. Trimming cost V 4 bases and J 1 base; bases outside gene matches: 7. The CDR3 has 17 residues. CDR3 DNA sequence: TGTGCCAGCAGCCCGTGGACAGGGAAGTCTGGGGCCAACGTCCTGACTTTC. It yields the protein CASSPWTGKSGANVLTF.

The rearrangement uses TRBV29-1 and TRBJ2-1; TRBD2 might be the D (7 bases). Germline lookup yields CDR1 SQVTM and CDR2 ANQGSEA. The V end was cut by 6 bases, the J end by 7 bases, with 19 bases between. The CDR3 is 14 amino acids. This CDR3 is CSVYLPGRGNEQFF. The CDR3 DNA reads TGCAGCGTCTACCTCCCGGGGAGGGGGAATGAGCAGTTCTTC.

The chain uses TRBV7-9 and TRBJ1-4; D is possibly TRBD1 (5 bases). Germline lookup yields CDR1 SEHNR and CDR2 FQNEAQ (reference sequence). The V gene lost 5 bases and the J gene lost 0 bases, with 10 bases spanning the gap. CDR3 size: 15 residues. The CDR3 nucleotides are TGTGCCAGCAGCCCTCGACAGCCAACTAATGAAAAACTGTTTTTT. This translates into CASSPRQPTNEKLFF.

CDR3 residues: CAWSPGQLSSEAFF. The CDR3 region has the DNA TGTGCCTGGAGCCCAGGACAGTTGAGCTCTGAAGCTTTCTTT. This chain uses TRBV30 with TRBJ1-1; weak D call: TRBD1 (6 bases). Germline-derived CDR1 and CDR2 are GTSNPN and SVGIG (reference sequence). This CDR3 has 14 amino acids. V was cut by 3 bases and J by 6 bases, with 17 bases left in between.

About this clone: The same CDR3 can be traced to other DNA sequences in this sample. This CDR3 reads CASSLDRVGNTIYF. In DNA form, the CDR3 reads TGTGCCAGCAGCTTAGACAGGGTTGGAAACACCATATATTTT. The V call is TRBV7-9, the J call TRBJ1-3, with D maybe TRBD1 (6 bases). In germline, CDR1 is SEHNR, CDR2 FQNEAQ (reference sequence). The V gene lost 1 base and the J gene lost 3 bases, with 7 bases spanning the gap. The CDR3 is made up of 14 amino acids.

V and J are TRBV29-1 and TRBJ2-7; 9 bases align to TRBD1. The CDR3 spans 12 residues. Trimming took 6 bases from V and 5 from J; bases not matched to a gene: 5. In germline, CDR1 is SQVTM, CDR2 ANQGSEA. CDR3 bases: TGCAGCGTGGGGACAGGGAGGAACGAGCAGTACTTC. Its translation: CSVGTGRNEQYF.

The chain has TRBV4-1 and TRBJ2-1; TRBD2 matches at 10 bases. The trim removed 0 bases at V and 8 bases at J, leaving 7 bases unmatched. This CDR3 region has 16 residues. Germline CDR1 and CDR2: MGHRA and YSYEKL. The CDR3 nucleotides read TGCGCCAGCAGCCAAGAAAGCGGGAGGGCCTATGATGAGCAGTTCTTC. Protein sequence: CASSQESGRAYDEQFF.

The rearrangement links TRBV13 to TRBJ2-5, with TRBD2 identical over 7 bases. This CDR3 is built from 15 residues. Germline lookup yields CDR1 PRHDT and CDR2 FYEKMQ (reference sequence). The ends lost 1 base at V and 4 bases at J; junction bases unmatched: 6. For the CDR3, the DNA is TGTGCCAGCAGCTTAGCGGGGGGATTAGGAGAGACCCAGTACTTC. It encodes CASSLAGGLGETQYF.

The V gene is TRBV12-3 or TRBV12-4, the J gene TRBJ1-5; D is undetermined. The CDR3 has 13 amino acids. V was cut by 2 bases and J by 0 bases, with 2 bases left in between. The CDR3 sequence: CASSLYSNQPQHF. Here the CDR3 DNA reads TGTGCCAGCAGTTTATATAGCAATCAGCCCCAGCATTTT.

The chain links TRBV7-8 to TRBJ1-4; the match to TRBD1 covers 11 bases. This CDR3 is 13 amino acids long. Germline V gene data show CDR1 as SGHVS and CDR2 as FQNEAQ. J lost 8 bases, V lost 5 bases, and 1 base had no gene match. CDR3 region: CASSRTGGEKLFF. CDR3 DNA sequence: TGTGCCAGCAGCCGGACAGGGGGCGAAAAACTGTTTTTT.